Listed here are 11 T cell receptor beta chains from one sample, sequenced in a study of shared clonotypes between healthy human individuals. The protocol was immunoSEQ multiplex PCR, while the TCRdb copy is restricted to in-frame clones and leaves out a portion. The sample lists hundreds of thousands of clones, around 72% occurring once. Sequenced: memory CD4+ T cells sorted from blood. Indicated subset: CD45RA-negative fraction. The receptors were sampled from a woman aged 25 to 39 in good health.

This clone was seen more than once but under ten times. The chain carries TRBV2 and TRBJ1-5, with TRBD1 matching 7 bases. Germline loops: CDR1 SNHLY, CDR2 FYNNEI. V shed 6 bases, J shed 0 bases, and the junction held 5 bases outside the gene matches. The length of the CDR3 is 15 residues. CDR3 region: CASRGTDNSNQPQHF. The CDR3 DNA follows: TGTGCCAGCAGAGGGACAGACAATAGCAATCAGCCCCAGCATTTT.

This chain joins TRBV30 and TRBJ2-7; TRBD1 aligns across 12 bases. The V and J ends lost 4 bases and 6 bases, in that order; junction bases with no gene match: 7. Germline lookup yields CDR1 GTSNPN and CDR2 SVGIG (reference sequence). The CDR3 length is 14 residues. The CDR3 here is CAWTPGQGAGEQYF. The CDR3 nucleotides read TGTGCCTGGACCCCGGGACAGGGGGCGGGCGAGCAGTACTTC. Combining the CDR3 with reference TRBV30 and TRBJ2-7 gives the whole variable domain SQTIHQWPATLVQPVGSPLSLECTVEGTSNPNLYWYRQAAGRGLQLLFYSVGIGQISSEVPQNLSASRPQDRQFILSSKKLLLSDSGFYLCAWTPGQGAGEQYFGPGTRLTVT.

This chain connects TRBV27 to TRBJ2-1, with TRBD2 matching over 9 bases. With V trimmed by 4 bases and J by 7 bases, 14 bases remained unmatched. Germline V gene data show CDR1 as MNHEY and CDR2 as SMNVEV (reference sequence). CDR3 size: 17 residues. The CDR3: CASSSTGTSTLRNEQFF. CDR3 DNA sequence: TGTGCCAGCAGTTCCACCGGGACTAGCACTCTCCGGAATGAGCAGTTCTTC.

The gene calls are TRBV6-5 and TRBJ1-2, with TRBD1 matching over 7 bases. Losses at the gene ends were 6 bases for V and 4 bases for J; bases not matched to a gene: 11. This CDR3 region has 15 residues. The germline gives CDR1 MNHEY, CDR2 SVGAGI. Written as DNA, the CDR3 is TGTGCCAGCAGACCGGGACAGAGCCGTTCCTATGGCTACACCTTC. Its protein is CASRPGQSRSYGYTF.

The chain is built from TRBV21-1 and TRBJ2-5; no check of the table's D call, TRBD1, against the DNA was made. TRBV21-1 is a pseudogene locus. CDR3 length: 13 amino acids. As DNA, the CDR3 is TGTGCCAGCACCCCTGGGCCGCCGGAGACCCAGTACTTC. Its protein product is CASTPGPPETQYF.

The chain couples TRBV7-8 to TRBJ1-5; D possibly corresponds to TRBD1 (5 bases). CDR3 length: 17 residues. V was trimmed by 7 bases and J by 2 bases, leaving 21 bases between them. Germline V lookup: CDR1 SGHVS, CDR2 FQNEAQ. The CDR3, as DNA: TGTGCCAGCAAGTCGGTGGGGAGGGGCCAGGGCAATCAGCCCCAGCATTTT. This encodes CASKSVGRGQGNQPQHF.

The genes are TRBV29-1 and TRBJ2-1; D call uncertain. This CDR3 region has 13 residues. V dropped 7 bases and J dropped 7 bases, with 17 bases sitting between them. Looked up from germline, CDR1 is SQVTM and CDR2 is ANQGSEA. The CDR3 loop reads CSAFEALKNEQFF. Here the CDR3 DNA reads TGCAGCGCTTTCGAGGCCTTGAAGAATGAGCAGTTCTTC.

The chain combines TRBV14 with TRBJ1-1; no clear D. The CDR3 length is 11 residues. Germline loops: CDR1 SGHDN, CDR2 FVKESK. Trimming removed 3 bases from V and 11 bases from J, with 10 bases in between. The DNA for the CDR3 is TGTGCCAGCAGCCAGAGGAACCGGGCTTTCTTT. Translated, it gives CASSQRNRAFF.

This clone was seen a few times. The rearrangement links TRBV11-2 to TRBJ2-7; no firm D call. Germline-derived CDR1 and CDR2 are SGHAT and FQNNGV. The CDR3 loop spans 13 amino acids. V shed 4 bases and J shed 2 bases, with 9 bases lying between them. The CDR3 nucleotides are TGTGCCAGCAGCTCGGACGGGCCCTACGAGCAGTACTTC. It encodes CASSSDGPYEQYF.

About this clone itself: Other DNA sequences within the sample encode an identical CDR3. This sequence joins TRBV18 and TRBJ2-6; perhaps TRBD1 as D (5 bases). V was shortened by 3 bases and J by 4 bases, with 10 bases between the two germline ends. The length of the CDR3 is 15 residues. CDR1 and CDR2 (germline): KGHSH, LQKENI. CDR3 sequence: CASSPQGTGANVLTF. CDR3 coding DNA: TGTGCCAGCTCACCTCAGGGTACAGGGGCCAACGTCCTGACTTTC.

This clone has only a few counts. In nucleotides, the CDR3 is TGTGCCAGCAGTCCGGGGACAGGGGAAACTGAAGCTTTCTTT. It specifies CASSPGTGETEAFF. This chain joins TRBV25-1 and TRBJ1-1; 10 bases are shared with TRBD1. The V and J ends lost 5 bases and 5 bases, in that order; junction bases with no gene match: 5. The CDR3 spans 14 residues. Germline V lookup: CDR1 MGHDK, CDR2 SYGVNS.